This TCR beta chain was found in a study of CD8 T cells in Susac syndrome. The CDR3 contains 14 residues. The ends were cut back, 0 bases at V and 8 bases at J, with 10 bases in the middle. CDR1 and CDR2 from the germline V gene are SGHAT and FQNNGV. Random hexamers were used to reverse transcribe the RNA input (about 0.5 to 1 ug). Coverage of TCR beta CDR3 amplification by immunoSEQ multiplex PCR extended to 54 Vbeta and 13 Jbeta. TCRdb reprocessed the immunoSEQ multiplex PCR reads via MiXCR and lists one record per CDR3 protein. This table has some 150,000 distinct CDR3 sequences, approximately 95% appearing once.

Material for sequencing was CD4+ T cells from PBMCs. The sequence was obtained from a human donor with Susac syndrome. The chain links TRBV11-2 to TRBJ1-4, with D unresolved. The CDR3 DNA is TGTGCCAGCAGCTTAGATCTTTACACAGAAAAACTGTTTTTT. This sequence encodes CASSLDLYTEKLFF.